This T cell receptor (beta chain) originates from a study of blood T cells in healthy people across ages. With a J-beta primer mix and a sample-barcoded 5' primer, a second PCR ran about 7 to 11 cycles. Each CDR3 protein gets one entry after TCRdb re-called the 5' RACE reads with MiXCR. The sample has hundreds of thousands of distinct CDR3 sequences; 40% to 45% are singletons. Healthy Caucasian individuals from Russia aged roughly 6 to 95 were enrolled as donors. The sample, roughly 9.5 milliliters of peripheral blood, was drawn from each donor. CDR3 length: 16 residues. V was shortened by 5 bases and J by 2 bases, with 15 bases between the two germline ends. Looked up from germline, CDR1 is LGHNA and CDR2 is YNFKEQ.

The V and J genes are TRBV4-2 and TRBJ2-2; tentatively, D is TRBD1 (6 bases). The receptor's source is a man at least 80 years old in good health. The source material was blood. CDR3 bases: TGTGCCAGCAGCTCAATAGGGGGAACCAACACCGGGGAGCTGTTTTTT. Amino acid sequence: CASSSIGGTNTGELFF.